Sequencing of this TCR beta chain was carried out in a study of cytomegalovirus exposure and HLA in healthy donors. Findings and limits, study-wide: Follow-up analysis later connected one missense variant in DCLRE1C with trimming of TCR beta V- and J-genes.

PCR involved 60 Vbeta and 13 Jbeta primers. Clones were read by immunoSEQ multiplex PCR, and TCRdb kept only the in-frame ones, dropping some. The sample comprises around 120,000 clones, around 76% of which are singletons, and 25% to 35% rests with the top ten. This clone turned up a few times. No antigen is known for it. Per the germline V gene, CDR1 is GTSNPN and CDR2 is SVGIG (reference sequence). Trimming cost V 2 bases and J 10 bases; bases outside gene matches: 11. The CDR3 is 15 amino acids. The rearrangement links TRBV30 to TRBJ1-6; TRBD1 matches at 7 bases. The sequence was collected from a man aged 55 to 69 in good health and CMV-seropositive. What was sequenced was PBMCs. CDR3 nucleotides: TGTGCCTGGAGTTTAACAGGGGACTGGGGGTCACCCCTCCACTTT. It yields the protein CAWSLTGDWGSPLHF.